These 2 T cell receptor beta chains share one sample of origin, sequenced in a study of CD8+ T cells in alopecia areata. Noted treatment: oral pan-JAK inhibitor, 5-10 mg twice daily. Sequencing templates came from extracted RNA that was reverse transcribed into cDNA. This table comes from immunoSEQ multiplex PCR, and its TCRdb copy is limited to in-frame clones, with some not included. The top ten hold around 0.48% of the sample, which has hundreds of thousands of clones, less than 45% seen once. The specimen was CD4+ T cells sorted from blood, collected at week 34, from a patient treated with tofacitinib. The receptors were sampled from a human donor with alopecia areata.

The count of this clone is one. The DNA for the CDR3 is TGTGCCAGCAGCCGATACGCCTCTAGCGGACTTAACTACGAGCAGTACTTC. Translation: CASSRYASSGLNYEQYF. The V call is TRBV27, the J call TRBJ2-7, with 7 bases aligning to TRBD2. This CDR3 spans 17 amino acids. V gave up 6 bases and J gave up 3 bases; unmatched junction bases: 17. Germline V gene data show CDR1 as MNHEY and CDR2 as SMNVEV (reference sequence).

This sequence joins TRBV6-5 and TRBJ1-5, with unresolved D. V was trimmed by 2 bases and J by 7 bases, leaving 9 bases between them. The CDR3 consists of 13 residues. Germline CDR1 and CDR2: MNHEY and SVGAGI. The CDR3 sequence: CASSYRVRQPQHF. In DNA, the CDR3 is TGTGCCAGCAGTTACAGGGTAAGACAGCCCCAGCATTTT.